This is a list of T cell receptor beta chains from one sample in a study of post-analysis software for immune sequencing data. MiXCR, applied by TCRdb to the PCR reads, yields one record per CDR3 protein. This table holds 350,000 to 500,000 distinct CDR3 sequences, approximately 39% found once. Source material: blood. Receptors originate from a girl aged 2-15 years with multiple sclerosis. The CDR3 runs from the conserved cysteine through the conserved F or W. Fields, in order: clone size, D gene, V gene, J gene, CDR3 protein, CDR3 DNA. The D gene is left open where the match is weak. Only some rows state a clone size, as once, few, many or a class for expanded clones.

size: few
D: .
V: TRBV12-3/TRBV12-4
J: TRBJ1-2
CDR3: CASTERGGFGYTF
DNA: TGTGCCAGCACGGAACGTGGGGGTTTTGGCTACACCTTC

size: .
D: TRBD2
V: TRBV4-3
J: TRBJ2-3
CDR3: CASSQDSQREFSDTQYF
DNA: TGCGCCAGCAGCCAAGACTCTCAGCGGGAGTTCTCAGATACGCAGTATTTT

size: .
D: TRBD2
V: TRBV28
J: TRBJ2-3
CDR3: CASSLQGRASGIDTQYF
DNA: TGTGCCAGCAGTTTACAGGGACGGGCTAGCGGTATAGATACGCAGTATTTT

size: .
D: .
V: TRBV20-1
J: TRBJ1-2
CDR3: CSAREDDGYTF
DNA: TGCAGTGCTAGAGAAGACGATGGCTACACCTTC

size: few
D: .
V: TRBV4-1
J: TRBJ2-1
CDR3: CASSDLIRRSGGEQFF
DNA: TGCGCCAGCAGCGATCTGATTAGGAGAAGCGGCGGTGAGCAGTTCTTC

size: .
D: .
V: TRBV5-1
J: TRBJ2-1
CDR3: CASSLEGQGRFSYNEQFF
DNA: TGCGCCAGCAGCTTGGAGGGGCAGGGCCGATTTTCCTACAATGAGCAGTTCTTC

size: few
D: TRBD2
V: TRBV4-3
J: TRBJ2-1
CDR3: CASSQLTGLAGAHEQFF
DNA: TGCGCCAGCAGCCAACTGACGGGACTAGCGGGAGCCCATGAGCAGTTCTTC

size: few
D: .
V: TRBV9
J: TRBJ2-1
CDR3: CASSVAVGAATYNEQFF
DNA: TGTGCCAGCAGCGTAGCGGTCGGTGCGGCCACCTACAATGAGCAGTTCTTC

size: few
D: .
V: TRBV11-2
J: TRBJ1-2
CDR3: CASSTEPGPHYGYTF
DNA: TGTGCCAGCAGCACTGAACCGGGACCACACTATGGCTACACCTTC

size: .
D: .
V: TRBV20-1
J: TRBJ2-1
CDR3: CSAREVWEQFF
DNA: TGCAGTGCTAGAGAGGTTTGGGAGCAGTTCTTC

size: .
D: TRBD2
V: TRBV20-1
J: TRBJ2-3
CDR3: CSALRGGTDTQYF
DNA: TGCAGTGCGCTTCGGGGGGGCACAGATACGCAGTATTTT

size: .
D: .
V: TRBV6-2/TRBV6-3
J: TRBJ1-5
CDR3: CASKHGDQPQHF
DNA: TGTGCCAGCAAGCACGGTGATCAGCCCCAGCATTTT

size: few
D: TRBD2
V: TRBV6-5
J: TRBJ2-7
CDR3: CASRRGLALAYEQYF
DNA: TGTGCCAGCAGACGAGGACTAGCCCTCGCTTACGAGCAGTACTTC

size: .
D: .
V: TRBV3-1
J: TRBJ1-1
CDR3: CASREGVMNTEAFF
DNA: TGTGCCAGCAGGGAAGGGGTCATGAACACTGAAGCTTTCTTT

size: once
D: .
V: TRBV12-3/TRBV12-4
J: TRBJ1-1
CDR3: CASGGTTNAEAFF
DNA: TGTGCCAGCGGAGGTACGACGAACGCTGAAGCTTTCTTT

size: .
D: TRBD1
V: TRBV29-1
J: TRBJ1-2
CDR3: CSGPDRGVGYTF
DNA: TGCAGCGGACCGGACAGGGGTGTTGGCTACACCTTC

size: .
D: TRBD2
V: TRBV7-2
J: TRBJ2-1
CDR3: CASSFRSSGFIEQFF
DNA: TGTGCCAGCAGCTTTCGGTCTAGCGGGTTCATTGAGCAGTTCTTC

size: .
D: .
V: TRBV4-1
J: TRBJ1-2
CDR3: CASSQDDRGRNYGYTF
DNA: TGCGCCAGCAGCCAAGATGACCGGGGGCGGAACTATGGCTACACCTTC

size: few
D: .
V: TRBV20-1
J: TRBJ1-1
CDR3: CSATRPVAAFF
DNA: TGCAGTGCTACCCGTCCCGTCGCAGCTTTCTTT

size: .
D: .
V: TRBV7-9
J: TRBJ1-2
CDR3: CASREGGYGYTF
DNA: TGTGCCAGCAGGGAAGGGGGGTATGGCTACACCTTC

size: few
D: TRBD1
V: TRBV5-1
J: TRBJ2-6
CDR3: CASSARTGGANVLTF
DNA: TGCGCCAGCAGCGCAAGGACAGGGGGGGCCAACGTCCTGACTTTC

size: once
D: .
V: TRBV27
J: TRBJ1-5
CDR3: CASSLKGTSNQPQHF
DNA: TGTGCCAGCAGTTTAAAGGGGACATCCAATCAGCCCCAGCATTTT

size: few
D: .
V: TRBV6-5
J: TRBJ2-1
CDR3: CASSYSPDTKRSYNEQFF
DNA: TGTGCCAGCAGTTACTCACCGGACACCAAGAGAAGCTACAATGAGCAGTTCTTC

size: .
D: .
V: TRBV12-3/TRBV12-4
J: TRBJ1-2
CDR3: CASSLAQWSGYTF
DNA: TGTGCCAGCAGTTTAGCCCAATGGAGTGGCTACACCTTC

size: .
D: .
V: TRBV20-1
J: TRBJ1-5
CDR3: CSAREGFSNQPQHF
DNA: TGCAGTGCTAGGGAGGGTTTTAGCAATCAGCCCCAGCATTTT

size: .
D: .
V: TRBV20-1
J: TRBJ2-1
CDR3: CSARDFTEQFF
DNA: TGCAGTGCTAGAGATTTCACTGAGCAGTTCTTC

size: once
D: .
V: TRBV7-9
J: TRBJ2-5
CDR3: CASSPEMVGPTQETQYF
DNA: TGCGCCAGCAGCCCGGAGATGGTCGGACCGACACAAGAGACCCAGTACTTC

size: few
D: TRBD2
V: TRBV20-1
J: TRBJ2-1
CDR3: CSALPGLAMGNEQFF
DNA: TGCAGTGCTTTGCCGGGACTAGCGATGGGGAATGAGCAGTTCTTC

size: .
D: TRBD1
V: TRBV4-1
J: TRBJ1-1
CDR3: CASSHEGQLNTEAFF
DNA: TGCGCCAGCAGCCATGAGGGACAGCTGAACACTGAAGCTTTCTTT

size: few
D: TRBD1
V: TRBV29-1
J: TRBJ1-5
CDR3: CSVEDWDRMNQPQHF
DNA: TGCAGCGTTGAAGATTGGGACAGGATGAATCAGCCCCAGCATTTT

size: few
D: .
V: TRBV20-1
J: TRBJ2-5
CDR3: CSARESGTARGETQYF
DNA: TGCAGTGCTAGAGAATCCGGGACGGCGAGGGGAGAGACCCAGTACTTC

size: .
D: .
V: TRBV5-6
J: TRBJ1-2
CDR3: CASSQISRTARYGYTF
DNA: TGTGCCAGCAGCCAGATTTCCCGGACGGCGCGCTATGGCTACACCTTC

size: .
D: .
V: TRBV27
J: TRBJ2-3
CDR3: CASTTLGGFSTDTQYF
DNA: TGTGCCAGCACCACCCTTGGGGGGTTTAGCACAGATACGCAGTATTTT

size: .
D: .
V: TRBV25-1
J: TRBJ1-1
CDR3: CASSEWGSVSPEAFF
DNA: TGTGCCAGCAGTGAATGGGGGTCTGTAAGTCCTGAAGCTTTCTTT

size: .
D: .
V: TRBV25-1
J: TRBJ2-1
CDR3: CASTNWTSNEQFF
DNA: TGTGCCAGCACCAACTGGACTTCCAATGAGCAGTTCTTC

size: .
D: .
V: TRBV5-1
J: TRBJ1-2
CDR3: CASNFFPGRDYGYTF
DNA: TGCGCCAGCAATTTCTTCCCAGGGAGGGACTATGGCTACACCTTC

size: few
D: .
V: TRBV7-2
J: TRBJ1-1
CDR3: CASSLALGLNTEAFF
DNA: TGTGCCAGCAGCTTAGCCTTGGGGTTGAACACTGAAGCTTTCTTT

size: .
D: .
V: TRBV4-3
J: TRBJ2-3
CDR3: CASSPAPVPGRGTDTQYF
DNA: TGCGCCAGCAGCCCTGCGCCAGTCCCAGGCCGCGGCACAGATACGCAGTATTTT

size: few
D: .
V: TRBV5-1
J: TRBJ1-2
CDR3: CASSLDPSVGYTF
DNA: TGCGCCAGCAGCTTGGACCCATCCGTGGGCTACACCTTC

size: .
D: .
V: TRBV29-1
J: TRBJ2-7
CDR3: CSSRESSYEQYF
DNA: TGCAGCAGCAGGGAGAGCTCCTACGAGCAGTACTTC

size: .
D: .
V: TRBV7-6
J: TRBJ1-6
CDR3: CASSLKWGQDNSPLHF
DNA: TGTGCCAGCAGCTTAAAGTGGGGACAAGATAATTCACCCCTCCACTTT

size: .
D: .
V: TRBV6-5
J: TRBJ2-1
CDR3: CASSYGVHEQFF
DNA: TGTGCCAGCAGTTACGGGGTCCATGAGCAGTTCTTC

size: once
D: .
V: TRBV7-3
J: TRBJ1-4
CDR3: CASSLKVGDGYEKLFF
DNA: TGTGCCAGCAGCTTAAAGGTGGGGGACGGGTATGAAAAACTGTTTTTT

size: .
D: TRBD2
V: TRBV5-1
J: TRBJ2-1
CDR3: CASSLGTSGADEQFF
DNA: TGCGCCAGCAGCTTGGGGACTAGCGGGGCGGATGAGCAGTTCTTC

size: once
D: TRBD2
V: TRBV7-2
J: TRBJ2-3
CDR3: CASSLKLAGRGDTQYF
DNA: TGTGCCAGCAGCTTAAAGCTAGCGGGGAGGGGAGATACGCAGTATTTT

size: .
D: .
V: TRBV4-1
J: TRBJ2-7
CDR3: CASSQEKQGPNYEQYF
DNA: TGCGCCAGCAGCCAAGAAAAACAGGGCCCTAACTACGAGCAGTACTTC

size: .
D: TRBD2
V: TRBV18
J: TRBJ2-3
CDR3: CASSERETTDTQYF
DNA: TGTGCCAGCTCCGAGCGGGAGACCACAGATACGCAGTATTTT

size: few
D: TRBD1
V: TRBV29-1
J: TRBJ1-2
CDR3: CSVRDSGYTF
DNA: TGCAGCGTCCGGGACAGTGGCTACACCTTC

size: .
D: .
V: TRBV7-2
J: TRBJ2-6
CDR3: CASSLSGWHSGANVLTF
DNA: TGTGCCAGCAGCTTAAGCGGTTGGCACTCTGGGGCCAACGTCCTGACTTTC

size: .
D: .
V: TRBV20-1
J: TRBJ2-1
CDR3: CSARIAEREQFF
DNA: TGCAGTGCTAGAATAGCGGAGAGAGAGCAGTTCTTC

size: few
D: .
V: TRBV18
J: TRBJ2-3
CDR3: CASSREAPTDTQYF
DNA: TGTGCCAGCTCACGGGAGGCTCCCACAGATACGCAGTATTTT